This TCR beta chain came from a study of tumor-infiltrating lymphocytes in primary liver carcinoma. General study results and limits: The study found only about 8-24% of top clones in all five tumor regions.

Starting from approximately 500 ng of total RNA, TCR beta cDNA was produced with a primer in the constant region. It was through three nested multiplex PCR rounds of slightly modified ARM-PCR that TCR beta libraries arose. TCRdb re-called the multiplex PCR reads with MiXCR, one entry per CDR3 protein. The profile shows 20,000 to 25,000 distinct CDR3 sequences, around 80% of them singletons. Remarks on this clonotype: Its antigen is unknown. At one end the junction does not follow the germline gene, possibly because of a read error.

For each extraction, RNA and DNA were obtained together from about 20-30 mg of unsorted bulk tissue. This TCR was sampled from a woman between 25 and 40 years old with primary liver carcinoma and hepatitis B virus infection. The sequencing input was liver tumor tissue from sampling region 2. The subset was: tumor region T2, inferior pole.

This CDR3 is CSVRDPTGRNIQSF. The CDR3, as DNA: TGCAGTGTTCGGGACCCAACGGGGCGAAACATTCAGTCCTTC. The chain recombines TRBV29-1 with TRBJ2-4; D is tentatively TRBD1 or TRBD2 (5 bases each). The germline CDR1 and CDR2 sequences are SQVTM and ANQGSEA. The CDR3 consists of 14 residues.